This is a list of T cell receptor beta chains from one sample in a study of T-cell reconstitution after alpha-beta-depleted transplantation in children. One entry per CDR3 protein results from TCRdb running MiXCR on the PCR reads. The sample contains approximately 250,000 distinct CDR3 sequences, 20% to 30% of which appear only once. This specimen consisted of PBMCs, obtained before TCRalphabeta/CD19-depleted stem cell transplant. The receptors shown here come from a girl aged 2 to 9 with Fanconi anemia, due to receive a stem cell transplant. CDR3s include the opening cysteine and the closing phenylalanine or tryptophan. D genes are given only for firm matches. Some rows have no size entry. The others give once, few or many, or a class for an expanded clone.

clone_size j_call v_call cdr3_length d_call cdr3_aa cdr3_nt
few TRBJ2-1 TRBV21-1 13 NA CASSKGWGNEQFF TGTGCCAGCAGCAAAGGTTGGGGGAATGAGCAGTTCTTC
many TRBJ2-2 TRBV29-1 14 NA CSVVSGAHTGELFF TGCAGCGTTGTCTCAGGGGCGCACACCGGGGAGCTGTTTTTT
once TRBJ2-5 TRBV4-2 18 TRBD2 CASSQDGTSGGLQETQYF TGTGCCAGCAGCCAAGATGGGACTAGCGGGGGACTCCAAGAGACCCAGTACTTC
many TRBJ2-1 TRBV10-3 19 TRBD2 CAISEGGLVMGSSYNEQFF TGTGCCATCAGTGAGGGGGGACTAGTGATGGGGAGCTCCTACAATGAGCAGTTCTTC
few TRBJ1-1 TRBV29-1 11 TRBD1 CSARGQGGAFF TGCAGCGCTCGAGGACAGGGTGGAGCTTTCTTT
NA TRBJ2-1 TRBV7-8 18 NA CASSFMVPTVRSYNEQFF TGTGCCAGCAGCTTCATGGTCCCAACCGTAAGGTCCTACAATGAGCAGTTCTTC
many TRBJ2-7 TRBV20-1 11 NA CSASGKYEQYF TGCAGTGCTAGCGGGAAGTACGAGCAGTACTTC
many TRBJ2-7 TRBV29-1 13 TRBD1 CSVARQGPYEQYF TGCAGCGTTGCCCGACAGGGACCCTACGAGCAGTACTTC
many TRBJ2-1 TRBV20-1 14 TRBD2 CSAERDSGRNEQFF TGCAGTGCTGAGCGGGACTCCGGTAGGAATGAGCAGTTCTTC
many TRBJ2-7 TRBV9 15 TRBD2 CASSVGGGGLYEQYF TGTGCCAGCAGCGTAGGAGGCGGGGGTTTGTACGAGCAGTACTTC
many TRBJ2-7 TRBV5-1 17 TRBD2 CASGWGLAGGVSYEQYF TGCGCCAGCGGCTGGGGACTAGCGGGAGGTGTCTCCTACGAGCAGTACTTC
NA TRBJ2-1 TRBV5-1 15 NA CASSLSAGTYNEQFF TGCGCCAGCAGCTTGTCGGCCGGAACCTACAATGAGCAGTTCTTC
NA TRBJ2-1 TRBV20-1 14 TRBD2 CSALAGLAYNEQFF TGCAGTGCTCTAGCGGGTCTCGCCTACAATGAGCAGTTCTTC
many TRBJ2-7 TRBV20-1 16 TRBD2 CSAKSYSTAGGDEQYF TGCAGTGCTAAGTCTTACAGTACAGCGGGAGGGGACGAGCAGTACTTC
many TRBJ2-5 TRBV5-5 14 NA CASSLASTQETQYF TGTGCCAGCAGCTTGGCGTCTACCCAAGAGACCCAGTACTTC
many TRBJ2-2 TRBV27 12 NA CASSLFTGELFF TGTGCCAGCAGTTTATTTACCGGGGAGCTGTTTTTT
few TRBJ2-3 TRBV20-1 14 TRBD1 CSVPRGPSTDTQYF TGCAGTGTACCTAGGGGGCCTAGCACAGATACGCAGTATTTT
NA TRBJ2-5 TRBV29-1 15 TRBD1 CSVTGTGGYQETQYF TGCAGCGTTACCGGGACAGGGGGGTATCAAGAGACCCAGTACTTC
many TRBJ1-6 TRBV27 16 NA CASRTAEFHYNSPLHF TGTGCCAGCAGGACAGCCGAATTTCACTATAATTCACCCCTCCACTTT
NA TRBJ2-3 TRBV7-3 14 NA CASSFGQRTDTQYF TGTGCCAGCAGCTTCGGACAGCGCACAGATACGCAGTATTTT
few TRBJ2-1 TRBV7-3 16 TRBD1 CASSSNPGTGFNEQFF TGTGCCAGCAGCTCAAACCCGGGGACAGGGTTCAATGAGCAGTTCTTC
once TRBJ2-7 TRBV15 15 NA CATSRGAQGSNEQYF TGTGCCACCAGCAGAGGCGCACAGGGTTCCAACGAGCAGTACTTC
many TRBJ1-2 TRBV7-2 12 NA CASSGTNYGYTF TGTGCCAGCAGCGGGACAAACTATGGCTACACCTTC
few TRBJ2-7 TRBV20-1 14 TRBD1 CSPNLGTDNYEQYF TGCAGCCCAAATCTAGGGACAGATAACTACGAGCAGTACTTC
many TRBJ2-3 TRBV20-1 16 TRBD2 CSARGWGGIFTDTQYF TGCAGTGCTAGAGGTTGGGGGGGAATATTCACAGATACGCAGTATTTT
few TRBJ2-5 TRBV29-1 12 TRBD2 CSQSGGGETQYF TGCAGTCAAAGCGGGGGTGGTGAGACCCAGTACTTC
many TRBJ2-5 TRBV4-2 14 NA CASSQVHRQETQYF TGTGCCAGCAGCCAAGTCCACCGCCAAGAGACCCAGTACTTC
few TRBJ1-2 TRBV28 14 NA CASRQGIVGYGYTF TGTGCCAGCAGACAGGGCATAGTTGGGTATGGCTACACCTTC
few TRBJ2-7 TRBV6-2/TRBV6-3 14 NA CASTGRGHSYEQYF TGTGCCAGCACCGGGAGAGGGCACTCCTACGAGCAGTACTTC
few TRBJ2-7 TRBV12-3/TRBV12-4 15 NA CASSQTSLSSYEQYF TGTGCCAGCAGCCAAACTTCCCTGAGCTCCTACGAGCAGTACTTC
few TRBJ2-4 TRBV20-1 12 TRBD1 CSARGTGNIQYF TGCAGTGCTAGAGGGACAGGGAACATTCAGTACTTC
many TRBJ1-1 TRBV20-1 13 NA CSARDHQYLEAFF TGCAGTGCTAGAGATCACCAGTACCTTGAAGCTTTCTTT
few TRBJ1-1 TRBV11-2 14 NA CASSFIQGNTEAFF TGTGCCAGCAGCTTCATTCAGGGAAACACTGAAGCTTTCTTT
NA TRBJ1-1 TRBV20-1 13 NA CSAIGGSDTEAFF TGCAGTGCTATTGGCGGGTCGGACACTGAAGCTTTCTTT
many TRBJ2-4 TRBV15 15 TRBD1 CATSRDRGPGNIQYF TGTGCCACCAGCAGAGACAGGGGGCCAGGAAACATTCAGTACTTC
NA TRBJ2-3 TRBV13 17 NA CASSLGGTHQSTDTQYF TGTGCCAGCAGCTTAGGCGGGACACACCAAAGCACAGATACGCAGTATTTT
many TRBJ2-3 TRBV10-2 14 NA CASSYGGSTDTQYF TGCGCCAGCAGTTACGGGGGTAGCACAGATACGCAGTATTTT
few TRBJ2-3 TRBV7-3 15 TRBD2 CASSLVGGFTDTQYF TGTGCCAGCAGCTTAGTGGGGGGGTTCACAGATACGCAGTATTTT
few TRBJ2-7 TRBV28 12 NA CASSFRWYEQYF TGTGCCAGCAGTTTTCGATGGTACGAGCAGTACTTC
NA TRBJ1-1 TRBV7-8 13 NA CASSLEGWTEAFF TGTGCCAGCAGCTTAGAAGGGTGGACTGAAGCTTTCTTT
many TRBJ2-1 TRBV7-3 16 NA CASRLGPGPPYNEQFF TGTGCCAGCAGACTCGGACCGGGGCCCCCCTACAATGAGCAGTTCTTC
few TRBJ2-1 TRBV20-1 17 TRBD2 CSASGGELAGVHNEQFF TGCAGTGCCTCCGGCGGCGAACTAGCGGGAGTACACAATGAGCAGTTCTTC
few TRBJ2-2 TRBV29-1 15 NA CSVVSGPLNTGELFF TGCAGCGTTGTGTCGGGGCCCCTGAACACCGGGGAGCTGTTTTTT
NA TRBJ1-2 TRBV20-1 14 TRBD1 CSPRAGTVLYGYTF TGCAGTCCTAGGGCCGGGACAGTTTTGTATGGCTACACCTTC
many TRBJ2-7 TRBV12-3/TRBV12-4 13 TRBD2 CASSYRGLYEQYF TGTGCCAGCAGTTATAGGGGACTATACGAGCAGTACTTC
few TRBJ2-7 TRBV7-8 17 NA CASSLALLGADHYEQYF TGTGCCAGCAGCTTAGCCCTATTAGGGGCGGATCACTACGAGCAGTACTTC
many TRBJ1-1 TRBV27 15 TRBD1 CASSPLGQGAMGAFF TGTGCCAGCAGTCCTCTTGGACAGGGGGCGATGGGAGCTTTCTTT
many TRBJ2-5 TRBV12-3/TRBV12-4 12 NA CASIGSQETQYF TGTGCCAGCATTGGTAGCCAAGAGACCCAGTACTTC
few TRBJ1-1 TRBV12-3/TRBV12-4 17 TRBD1 CASSFFVPGGENTEAFF TGTGCCAGCAGTTTTTTTGTCCCAGGGGGTGAGAACACTGAAGCTTTCTTT
many TRBJ2-1 TRBV12-3/TRBV12-4 16 TRBD2 CASSFTSGRAYNEQFF TGTGCCAGCAGTTTCACAAGCGGGAGGGCCTACAATGAGCAGTTCTTC
many TRBJ2-6 TRBV28 17 NA CASSPLPGAPGANVLTF TGTGCCAGCAGTCCTCTTCCGGGGGCGCCCGGGGCCAACGTCCTGACTTTC
many TRBJ2-1 TRBV20-1 13 TRBD2 CSAYRTSQDEQFF TGCAGTGCTTATCGGACTAGCCAAGATGAGCAGTTCTTC
few TRBJ2-3 TRBV29-1 13 NA CSVETTGADTQYF TGCAGCGTGGAGACCACAGGTGCAGATACGCAGTATTTT